One TCR beta chain is described in this entry. The sample belongs to a study of blood T cell repertoires in COVID-19. At the level of the study: Sources were T cells, B-cell-depleted T cells, or PBMCs; the material itself was cDNA or gDNA.

The CDR3 has 16 amino acids. Germline-derived CDR1 and CDR2 are KGHDR and SFDVKD. Trimming pared 0 bases from V and 1 base from J, leaving 10 bases between. Only in-frame clones appear in the TCRdb table, and some are missing; sequencing was by immunoSEQ multiplex PCR. This table holds 340,000 or so clones, about 86% found once. This receptor was identified in a man younger than 40 with active or convalescent COVID-19. The specimen was peripheral blood. The chain links TRBV24-1 to TRBJ2-3, with D possibly being TRBD2 (5 bases). The CDR3 sequence: CATSDLKSGRTDTQYF. In DNA, the CDR3 is TGTGCCACCAGTGATTTGAAGAGCGGCCGCACAGATACGCAGTATTTT.